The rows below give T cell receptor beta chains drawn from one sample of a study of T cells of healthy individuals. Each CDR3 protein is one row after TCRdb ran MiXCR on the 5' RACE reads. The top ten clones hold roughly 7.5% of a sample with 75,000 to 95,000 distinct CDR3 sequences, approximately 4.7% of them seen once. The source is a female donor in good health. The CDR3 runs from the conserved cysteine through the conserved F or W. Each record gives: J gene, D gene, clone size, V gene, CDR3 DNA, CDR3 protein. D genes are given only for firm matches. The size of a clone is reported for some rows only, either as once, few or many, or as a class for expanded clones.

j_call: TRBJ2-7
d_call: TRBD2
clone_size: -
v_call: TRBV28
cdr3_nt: TGTGCCAGCAGTAGGAGCGGGAGGGCCCTATGGGAGCAGTACTTC
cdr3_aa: CASSRSGRALWEQYF

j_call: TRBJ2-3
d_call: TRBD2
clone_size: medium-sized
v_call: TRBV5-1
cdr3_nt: TGCGCCAGCAGCCGGACTAGCGGGAGGGCAGATACGCAGTATTTT
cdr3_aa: CASSRTSGRADTQYF

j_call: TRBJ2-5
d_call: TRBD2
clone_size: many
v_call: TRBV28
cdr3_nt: TGTGCCAGTACGGTTTTAGCGGGGCAAGAGACCCAGTACTTC
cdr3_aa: CASTVLAGQETQYF

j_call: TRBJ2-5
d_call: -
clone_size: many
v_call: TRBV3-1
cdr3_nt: TGTGCCAGCAGCCCCCCCGGTGAGACCCAGTACTTC
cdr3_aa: CASSPPGETQYF

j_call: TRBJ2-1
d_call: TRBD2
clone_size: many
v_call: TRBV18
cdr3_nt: TGTGCCAGCTCACTTACTAGCGGATACAATGAGCAGTTCTTC
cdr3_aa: CASSLTSGYNEQFF

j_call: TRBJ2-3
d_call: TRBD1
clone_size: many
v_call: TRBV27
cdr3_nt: TGTGCCAGCAGTTTATACCCGACAGGGGGCACAGATACGCAGTATTTT
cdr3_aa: CASSLYPTGGTDTQYF

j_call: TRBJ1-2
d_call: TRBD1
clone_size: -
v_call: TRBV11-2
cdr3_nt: TGTGCCAGCAGTTCGGACAGGGGACGAACTCCCCTCCTTGCCTACACCTTC
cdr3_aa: CASSSDRGRTPLLAYTF

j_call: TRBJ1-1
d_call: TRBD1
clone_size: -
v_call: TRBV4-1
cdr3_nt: TGCGCCAGCAGCCAAACAGGGGGTTTGAACACTGAAGCTTTCTTT
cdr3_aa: CASSQTGGLNTEAFF

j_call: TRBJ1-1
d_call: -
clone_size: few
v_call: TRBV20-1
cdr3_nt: TGCAGTGCTAGCGAGCACCCGAACACTGAAGCTTTCTTT
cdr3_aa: CSASEHPNTEAFF

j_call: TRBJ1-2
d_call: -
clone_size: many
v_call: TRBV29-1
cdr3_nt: TGCAGCGTTGAAGGGATCTGGCAGGGTTATGGCTACACCTTC
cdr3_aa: CSVEGIWQGYGYTF

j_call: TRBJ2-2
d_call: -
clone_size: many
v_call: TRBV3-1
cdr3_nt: TGTGCCAGCAGCCAAGACTTCACGGGAACCGGGGAGCTGTTTTTT
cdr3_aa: CASSQDFTGTGELFF

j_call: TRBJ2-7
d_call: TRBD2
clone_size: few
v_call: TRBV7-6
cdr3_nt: TGTGCCAGCAGCTTAAACCCCCCCTCTAGCGGAGTCTACGAGCAGTACTTC
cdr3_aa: CASSLNPPSSGVYEQYF

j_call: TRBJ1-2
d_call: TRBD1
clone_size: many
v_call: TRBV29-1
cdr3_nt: TGCAGTTTTGACAGGGAGGACTTTGGCTACACCTTC
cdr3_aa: CSFDREDFGYTF

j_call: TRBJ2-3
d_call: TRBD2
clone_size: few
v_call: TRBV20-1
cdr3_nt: TGCAGTGCTAGAGAACGGGAGGGAGTGGTAGATACGCAGTATTTT
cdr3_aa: CSAREREGVVDTQYF

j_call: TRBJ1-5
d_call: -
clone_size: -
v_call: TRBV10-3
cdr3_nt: TGTGCCATCAGTGAGGGAAGAAATAGCAATCAGCCCCAGCATTTT
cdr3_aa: CAISEGRNSNQPQHF

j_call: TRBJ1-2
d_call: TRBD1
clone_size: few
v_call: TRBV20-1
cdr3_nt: TGCAGTGCTAGCGACGGGGGACAGAAAATTTATGGCTACACCTTC
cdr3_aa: CSASDGGQKIYGYTF

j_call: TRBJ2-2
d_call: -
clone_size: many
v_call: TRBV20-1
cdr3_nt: TGCAGTGCTAGGAGGGGGGGCACCGGGGAGCTGTTTTTT
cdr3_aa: CSARRGGTGELFF

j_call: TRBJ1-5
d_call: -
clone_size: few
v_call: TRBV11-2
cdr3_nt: TGTGCCAGCAGCTTATCGGGGGTGAGCAATCAGCCCCAGCATTTT
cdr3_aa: CASSLSGVSNQPQHF

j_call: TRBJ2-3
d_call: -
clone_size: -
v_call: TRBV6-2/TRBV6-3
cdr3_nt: TGTGCCAGCAGTTCCAGCCGCTATACGCAGTATTTT
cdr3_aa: CASSSSRYTQYF

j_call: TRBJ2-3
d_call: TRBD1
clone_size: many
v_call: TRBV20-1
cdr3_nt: TGCAGTGCTAGAGATATAACAGGGGGTAAAGGGCAGGCGTATTTT
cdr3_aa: CSARDITGGKGQAYF

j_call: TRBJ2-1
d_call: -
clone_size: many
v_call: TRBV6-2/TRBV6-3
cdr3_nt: TGTGCCAGCAGTTACGAGGGTGCCTACAATGAGCAGTTCTTC
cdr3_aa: CASSYEGAYNEQFF

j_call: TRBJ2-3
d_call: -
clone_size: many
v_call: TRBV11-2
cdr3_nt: TGTGCCAGCAGGATCCGCGTTAGCACAGATACGCAGTATTTT
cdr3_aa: CASRIRVSTDTQYF

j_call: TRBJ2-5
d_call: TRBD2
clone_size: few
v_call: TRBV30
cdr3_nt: TGTGCCTGGAGAGGAAGTAAGATGGGGGGGTCAGAGACCCAGTACTTC
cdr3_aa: CAWRGSKMGGSETQYF

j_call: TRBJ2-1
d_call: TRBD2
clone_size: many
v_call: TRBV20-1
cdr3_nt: TGCAGTGCGGCTAGCGGGATTAGCTATGAGCAGTTCTTC
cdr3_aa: CSAASGISYEQFF

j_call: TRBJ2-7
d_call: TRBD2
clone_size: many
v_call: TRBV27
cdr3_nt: TGTGCCAGCAGCCCAGTCCAGCTAGCGGGAGTAAACGAGCAGTACTTC
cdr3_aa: CASSPVQLAGVNEQYF

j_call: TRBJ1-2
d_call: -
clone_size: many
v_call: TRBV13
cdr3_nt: TGTGCCGCTAGGGGTAGGGGACCGGTGGTTGGCTACACCTTC
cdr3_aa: CAARGRGPVVGYTF

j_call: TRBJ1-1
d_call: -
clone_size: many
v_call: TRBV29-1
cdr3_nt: TGCAGCGTTGAAGGACAGGCGAACACTGAAGCTTTCTTT
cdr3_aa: CSVEGQANTEAFF

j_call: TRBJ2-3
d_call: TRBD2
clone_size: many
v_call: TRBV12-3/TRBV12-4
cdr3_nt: TGTGCCAGCAGTATCACAGCGGGAGTCACAGATACGCAGTATTTT
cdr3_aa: CASSITAGVTDTQYF

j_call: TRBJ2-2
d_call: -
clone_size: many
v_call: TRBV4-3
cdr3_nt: TGCGCCAGCAGCCAGGGGAGGAACGCCGGGGAGCTGTTTTTT
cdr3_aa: CASSQGRNAGELFF

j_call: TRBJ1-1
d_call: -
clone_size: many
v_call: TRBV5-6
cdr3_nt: TGTGCCAGCAGCTTGCGGCAGAACACTGAAGCTTTCTTT
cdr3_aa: CASSLRQNTEAFF

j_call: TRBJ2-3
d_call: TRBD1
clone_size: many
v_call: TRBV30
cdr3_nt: TGTGCCTGGAGGACGGGACAGGGGGCAGATACGCAGTATTTT
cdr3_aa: CAWRTGQGADTQYF

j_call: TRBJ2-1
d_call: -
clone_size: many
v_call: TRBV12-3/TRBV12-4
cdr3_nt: TGTGCCAGCAGCTGGGGGGCAGGATGGAGGGAGCAGTTCTTC
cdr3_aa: CASSWGAGWREQFF

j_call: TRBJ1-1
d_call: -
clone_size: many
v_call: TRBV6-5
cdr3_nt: TGTGCCAGCATTTCCAGGGAGTCAGCTGAAGCTTTCTTT
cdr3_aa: CASISRESAEAFF

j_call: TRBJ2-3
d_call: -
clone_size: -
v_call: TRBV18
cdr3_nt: TGTGCCAGCTCACCCCAAGCCGGTCGCACAGATACGCAGTATTTT
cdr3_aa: CASSPQAGRTDTQYF

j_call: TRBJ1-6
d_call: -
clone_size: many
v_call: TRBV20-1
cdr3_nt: TGCAGTGCAGTCGTGACAGGCTCCAATTCACCCCTCCACTTT
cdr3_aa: CSAVVTGSNSPLHF

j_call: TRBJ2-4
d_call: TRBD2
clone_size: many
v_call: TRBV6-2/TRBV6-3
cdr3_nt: TGTGCCAGCAGACAGCGGGGGACACTAGGTGGCATTCAGTACTTC
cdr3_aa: CASRQRGTLGGIQYF

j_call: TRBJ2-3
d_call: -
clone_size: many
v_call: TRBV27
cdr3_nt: TGTGCCAGCAGTTTATCGCAGGACAACCCCCTATTGGCGCAGTATTTT
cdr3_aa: CASSLSQDNPLLAQYF

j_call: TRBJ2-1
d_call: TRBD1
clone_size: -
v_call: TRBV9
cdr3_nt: TGTGCCAGCAGCGTAAAAACAGGGGGCGCGTCCGATGAGCAGTTCTTC
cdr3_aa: CASSVKTGGASDEQFF

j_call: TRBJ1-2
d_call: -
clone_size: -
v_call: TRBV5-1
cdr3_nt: TGCGCCAGCAGCTTGGATGGCAGGGTGGTTGACTATGGCTACACCTTC
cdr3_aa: CASSLDGRVVDYGYTF

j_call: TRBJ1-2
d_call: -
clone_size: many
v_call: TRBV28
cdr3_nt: TGTGCCAGCAGTAGGGGGGGGCGCGACTATGGCTACACCTTC
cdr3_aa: CASSRGGRDYGYTF

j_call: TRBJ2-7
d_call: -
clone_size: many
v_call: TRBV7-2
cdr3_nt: TGTGCCAGCAGCTTAGGACAGGCCGCGGCGACTAGCCGCTGGGAGCAGTACTTC
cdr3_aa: CASSLGQAAATSRWEQYF

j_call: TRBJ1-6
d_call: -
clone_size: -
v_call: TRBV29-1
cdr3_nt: TGCAGCGCCCGGGGCCCCGGGGATTCACCCCTCCACTTT
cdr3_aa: CSARGPGDSPLHF

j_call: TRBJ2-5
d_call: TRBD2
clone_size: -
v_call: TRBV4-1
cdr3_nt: TGCGCCAGCAGTCCTACTAGCGGGAAAGAGACCCAGTACTTC
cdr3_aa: CASSPTSGKETQYF

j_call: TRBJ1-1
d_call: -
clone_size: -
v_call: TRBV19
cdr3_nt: TGTGCCAGTCGACTTACAGGGATCCGCCCTGAAGCTTTCTTT
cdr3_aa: CASRLTGIRPEAFF

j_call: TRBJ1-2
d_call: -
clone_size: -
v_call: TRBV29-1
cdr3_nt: TGCAGCGCTGAGGGGGAATATGGCTACACCTTC
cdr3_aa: CSAEGEYGYTF

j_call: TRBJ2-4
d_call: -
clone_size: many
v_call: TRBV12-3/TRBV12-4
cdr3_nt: TGTGCCATCTCGAGAGGACTGGGGCAAAACATTCAGTACTTC
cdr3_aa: CAISRGLGQNIQYF

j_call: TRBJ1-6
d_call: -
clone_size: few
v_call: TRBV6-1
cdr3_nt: TGTGCCAGCAGCCGTGACAGAAATTCACCCCTCCACTTT
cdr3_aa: CASSRDRNSPLHF

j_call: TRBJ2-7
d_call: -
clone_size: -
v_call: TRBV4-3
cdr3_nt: TGCGCCAGCAGCCCACATGGTGGGGGGCAGTACTTC
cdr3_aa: CASSPHGGGQYF

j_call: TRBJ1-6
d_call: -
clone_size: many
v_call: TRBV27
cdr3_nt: TGTGCCAGCAGATCGACAGCACCTAATTCACCCCTCCACTTT
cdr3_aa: CASRSTAPNSPLHF

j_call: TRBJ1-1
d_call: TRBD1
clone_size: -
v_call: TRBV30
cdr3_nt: TGTGCCTGGAGGGGACAGGGTGGTGGCGGTGAAGCTTTCTTT
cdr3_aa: CAWRGQGGGGEAFF

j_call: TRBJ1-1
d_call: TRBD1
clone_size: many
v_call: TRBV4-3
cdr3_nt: TGCGCCAGCAGCCAAGGGGACAGCGCTGAAGCTTTCTTT
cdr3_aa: CASSQGDSAEAFF

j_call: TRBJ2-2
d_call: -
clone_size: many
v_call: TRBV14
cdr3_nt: TGTGCCAGCAGCCAAGGAGTAGGGCCAAGCACCGGGGAGCTGTTTTTT
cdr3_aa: CASSQGVGPSTGELFF

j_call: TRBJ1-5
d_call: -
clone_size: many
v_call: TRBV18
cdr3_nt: TGTGCCAGCTCACAGAGGGTAGGAAGCAATCAGCCCCAGCATTTT
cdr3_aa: CASSQRVGSNQPQHF

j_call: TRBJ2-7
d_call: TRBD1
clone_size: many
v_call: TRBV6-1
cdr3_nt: TGTGCCAGCAGTCGCGAGACAGGGACCAACTACGAGCAGTACTTC
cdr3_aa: CASSRETGTNYEQYF

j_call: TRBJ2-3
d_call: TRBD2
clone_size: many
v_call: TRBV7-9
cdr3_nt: TGTGCCAGCAGCTTAGAACGGGAGGCGGCAGATACGCAGTATTTT
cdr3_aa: CASSLEREAADTQYF